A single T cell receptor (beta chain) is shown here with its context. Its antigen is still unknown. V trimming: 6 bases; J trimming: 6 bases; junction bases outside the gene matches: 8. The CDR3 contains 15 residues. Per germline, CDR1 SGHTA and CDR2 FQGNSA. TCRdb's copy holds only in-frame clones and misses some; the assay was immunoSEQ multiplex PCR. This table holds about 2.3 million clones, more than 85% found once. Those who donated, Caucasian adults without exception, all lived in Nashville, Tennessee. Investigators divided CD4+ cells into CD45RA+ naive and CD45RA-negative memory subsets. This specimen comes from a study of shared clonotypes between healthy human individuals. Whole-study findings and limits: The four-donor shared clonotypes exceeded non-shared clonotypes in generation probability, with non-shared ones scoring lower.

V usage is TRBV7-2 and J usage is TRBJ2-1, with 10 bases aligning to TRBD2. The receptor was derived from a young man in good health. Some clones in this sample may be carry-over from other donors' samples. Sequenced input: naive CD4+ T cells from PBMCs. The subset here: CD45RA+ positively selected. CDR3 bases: TGTGCCAGCAGACTAGGGCTAGCGGGAGTCAATGAGCAGTTCTTC. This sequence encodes CASRLGLAGVNEQFF.